This T cell receptor (beta chain) was identified during a study of OX40 agonist ivuxolimab in advanced cancers. About the full investigation: Ivuxolimab was an agonistic, fully human IgG2 monoclonal antibody directed against OX40 (CD134), a costimulatory receptor. Intravenous ivuxolimab was administered to patients every 2 weeks at six dose levels: 0.01, 0.1, 0.3, 1.5, 3 and 10 mg/kg. Of the roughly 52 dose-escalation patients, hepatocellular carcinoma was present in approximately 20, melanoma in approximately 15, renal cell carcinoma in 9 and head and neck cancer in 9. A male proportion of roughly 80% and a mean age of around 60 years, ranging from roughly 20 to 80, were recorded for the dose-escalation cohort. Prior anti-PD-1, anti-PD-L1 or anti-CTLA-4 therapy was permitted, and checkpoint inhibitors had been received by roughly two fifths of dose-escalation patients. Partial responses occurred in three dose-escalation patients: two with cutaneous melanoma and one with hepatocellular carcinoma. The purpose of peripheral TCRbeta sequencing was to test whether ivuxolimab changed TCR sequence diversity and led to clonal T-cell expansion. The paper reports the monotherapy dose-escalation portion (N of about 51 patients) of the phase I ivuxolimab trial. Here is what the overall study found, with its caveats: At doses from 0.1 to 3.0 mg/kg, clonal expansion was seen in both CD4+ and CD8+ blood T cells between baseline and week 6. In the 0.1-3.0 mg/kg groups, partial responders were among the patients with the lowest normalized peripheral clonal expansion, particularly in CD8+ T cells. On average, CD8+ T cells showed more expanded clones than CD4+ T cells after ivuxolimab. Which antigens the clonally expanded peripheral T cells were specific for was not determined. Low levels of normalized T-cell clonal expansion were also seen in some nonresponding patients.

For sequencing of the TCRbeta CDR3 region, genomic DNA was extracted from the sorted cells. The immunoSEQ Assay was used for sequencing of TCRbeta CDR3 regions. Held by TCRdb, this immuneACCESS table contains in-frame sequences only and omits some clones. Under half of the omission traces to an unresolved V gene where checked; the cause of the rest is unknown. This sample is represented by about 83,000 clones; about 88% of them were singletons. The top ten constitute 0.72% of the sample. On this clone itself: Its specific antigen is unknown. Qualities for individual bases were not recorded, and no much larger clone is one base off.

Patients with a history of autoimmune disease or receiving systemic immunosuppression were excluded from the trial. In every dose cohort, peripheral blood was drawn for TCR sequencing at baseline, cycle 4 day 1, and cycle 7 day 1. Samples were obtained from an open-label, multicenter, first-in-human phase I dose-escalation trial of ivuxolimab. Adults with locally advanced or metastatic melanoma, renal cell carcinoma, hepatocellular carcinoma or head and neck squamous cell carcinoma were enrolled in the trial. Before TCR sequencing, CD4+ T cells and CD8+ T cells from peripheral blood were sorted into separate populations. The sequence was obtained from an adult with an advanced solid tumor such as melanoma, head and neck, liver or kidney cancer. The sequencing used CD4+ or CD8+ T cells sorted from blood, collected in a trial of the OX40 agonist ivuxolimab.

The CDR3 reads CASSFSGGPSTDTQYF. The nucleotide sequence is given as TGTGCCAGCAGCTTTAGCGGGGGCCCTAGCACAGATACGCAGTATTTT. The V gene is TRBV7-8 and the J gene is TRBJ2-3; 9 central bases correspond to TRBD2. Trimming leaves V shorter by 3 bases and J shorter by 0 bases, with the junction holding 4 bases beyond the gene matches. Inclusive of the bounding cysteine and phenylalanine, the CDR3 is 16 residues long. The DNA shown is the 48-base CDR3, in frame from base 1. The germline V gene supplies CDR1 SGHVS and CDR2 FQNEAQ. Full variable domain (CDR3 extended with the reference TRBV7-8 and TRBJ2-3 proteins): GAGVSQSPRYKVAKRGQDVALRCDPISGHVSLFWYQQALGQGPEFLTYFQNEAQLDKSGLPSDRFFAERPEGSVSTLKIQRTQQEDSAVYLCASSFSGGPSTDTQYFGPGTRLTVL.